This T cell receptor beta chain was identified during a study of blood T cell repertoires in COVID-19. The length of the CDR3 is 15 residues. Per germline, CDR1 SQVTM and CDR2 ANQGSEA. The V segment lost 3 bases and the J segment 8 bases; nucleotides outside the gene matches: 15. The method was immunoSEQ multiplex PCR; TCRdb's version includes in-frame clones alone and lacks a portion of them. The sample comprises hundreds of thousands of clones, about 89% of which are singletons, and about 3% rests with the top ten. What was sequenced was peripheral blood. This sequence originates from a woman in her thirties with COVID-19, enrolled during active disease. The V and J genes are TRBV29-1 and TRBJ1-2; TRBD1 matches at 7 bases. The DNA for the CDR3 is TGCAGCGTTGACCGAGGACAGGTCCCGGAGTTAGGCTACACCTTC. As protein: CSVDRGQVPELGYTF.